Reported below is one TCR beta chain. Its antigen remains unknown. As for time point: week 23, last vaccination. Doses comprised 300 ug of mutant IDH1 20-mer peptide each, plus topical imiquimod. This record comes from a study of a mutant IDH1 vaccine in newly diagnosed glioma. Study background: The patients were given eight vaccinations, one each in weeks 1, 3, 5, 7, 11, 15, 19 and 23. The study started vaccination 4-6 weeks after radiotherapy alone, or with temozolomide cycles. Treated individuals were around 60% male and approximately 40% female, averaging roughly 40 years of age. Patients arrived already treated with radiotherapy, temozolomide, or both, most having had both.

There are 12 residues in the CDR3. Trimming stripped 4 bases from V and 12 bases from J, with 12 bases between. Germline V gene lookup returns CDR1 LGHNA and CDR2 YSLEER. Produced via immunoSEQ multiplex PCR; TCRdb's table is partial and in-frame only. The sample gives 25,000 to 30,000 clones, about four fifths of which show up once; around a sixth is in the top ten. The clonotype was recovered from a woman in her twenties or thirties with glioma. V usage is TRBV4-3 and J usage is TRBJ1-4; possible D gene TRBD1, 6 bases. The specimen was PBMCs, collected from a glioma patient whose treatment included an IDH1 peptide vaccine. The DNA for the CDR3 is TGCGCCAGCAGCCTTGACAGGACAGAACTGTTTTTT. Translation gives CASSLDRTELFF.